Shown below are 16 T cell receptor beta chains from a single sample sequenced in a study of T cells in Graves' hyperthyroidism and ophthalmopathy. RNA transcripts gave rise to amplified TCR beta CDR3 regions. Primed by the HTBI set, a first-round RT-PCR was run on the TCR CDR3. From the multiplex PCR reads, TCRdb called clonotypes with MiXCR, one entry per CDR3 protein. The table records roughly 400,000 distinct CDR3 sequences, 20% to 25% of them present only once. The specimen sequenced was blood. These receptors all come from a man aged 45-65 years with Graves' hyperthyroidism.

This clonotype was counted many times. V and J are TRBV7-2 and TRBJ2-1; 14 bases align to TRBD2. V lost 3 bases and J lost 10; bases outside the gene matches: 8. CDR1 and CDR2 from the germline V gene are SGHTA and FQGNSA. This CDR3 spans 16 amino acids. CDR3 in amino acids: CASSLGLAGVSREQFF. The CDR3 region has the DNA TGTGCCAGCAGCTTGGGACTAGCGGGAGTAAGTAGGGAGCAGTTCTTC.

This clonotype was seen repeatedly, ten times or more. This chain links TRBV12-3 or TRBV12-4 with TRBJ2-7; 10 positions match TRBD1. Losses at the gene ends were 8 bases for V and 2 bases for J; bases not matched to a gene: 0. The CDR3 covers 12 residues. This chain's CDR3 is CASGQGAYEQYF. The CDR3, as DNA: TGTGCCAGCGGACAGGGGGCCTACGAGCAGTACTTC.

V is TRBV7-8 and J is TRBJ1-3, with D perhaps TRBD1 (5 bases). Per the germline V gene, CDR1 is SGHVS and CDR2 is FQNEAQ. CDR3 length equals 15 residues. Trimming took off 2 bases at V and 5 bases at J, with 13 bases between the two ends. DNA for the CDR3: TGTGCCAGCAGCTTATCGTGGGGGGGAAGAAACACCATATATTTT. Translating it yields CASSLSWGGRNTIYF.

This clonotype came up a few times. The chain has TRBV3-1 and TRBJ2-5; D is undetermined. Germline CDR1 and CDR2: LGHDT and YNNKEL (reference sequence). The CDR3 covers 10 residues. Trimming stripped 10 bases from V and 2 bases from J, with 5 bases between. The CDR3, as DNA: TGTGCCACAAGTCAAGAGACCCAGTACTTC. Its translation is CATSQETQYF.

This clonotype was observed a handful of times. The chain is built from TRBV7-3 and TRBJ1-5; D ambiguous. The ends were cut back, 2 bases at V and 5 bases at J, with 10 bases in the middle. The CDR3 is 14 amino acids. Germline CDR1 SGHTA, CDR2 FQGTGA. The CDR3 bases are TGTGCCAGCAGCTTAGGTCGAAGCGATCAGCCCCAGCATTTT. It codes for CASSLGRSDQPQHF.

DNA for the CDR3: TGTGCCAGCAGAGACAGGGCCATGGAGCAGTACTTC. It specifies CASRDRAMEQYF. The chain uses TRBV28 and TRBJ2-7, with 7 nucleotides matching TRBD1. CDR3 length: 12 amino acids. Germline trimming cut 6 bases from V and 7 bases from J; bases unmatched to any gene: 6. Per the germline V gene, CDR1 is MDHEN and CDR2 is SYDVKM.

This clonotype occurred a few times. V and J are TRBV6-1 and TRBJ2-5; 11 bases map to TRBD2. Germline lookup yields CDR1 MNHNS and CDR2 SASEGT. The CDR3 contains 22 residues. Trimming at V came to 3 bases and at J to 5 bases, leaving 26 bases not matched to a gene. The CDR3 region is CASSDFKKGVPTSGRMAETQYF. The CDR3 DNA reads as TGTGCCAGCAGTGACTTTAAAAAGGGAGTCCCTACTAGCGGGAGAATGGCGGAGACCCAGTACTTC.

The table lists this clonotype with many counts. This rearrangement joins TRBV2 to TRBJ2-1, with 9 bases lining up with TRBD1. CDR3 size: 14 residues. Germline loops: CDR1 SNHLY, CDR2 FYNNEI. J was trimmed by 9 bases and V by 4 bases; bases with no gene match: 7. In nucleotides, the CDR3 is TGTGCCAGCAGTGCCTGGGACAGGGTGGGTGAGCAGTTCTTC. This translates into CASSAWDRVGEQFF.

The gene calls are TRBV3-1 and TRBJ2-1, with 8 bases matching TRBD2. This CDR3 has 15 amino acids. Germline V gene data show CDR1 as LGHDT and CDR2 as YNNKEL (reference sequence). J gave up 2 bases and V 2 bases, and 2 bases lay outside the gene matches. The CDR3 region has the DNA TGTGCCAGCAGCCAACGGGGGGGGGCCTACAATGAGCAGTTCTTC. Residues: CASSQRGGAYNEQFF.

This clonotype was seen more than once but under ten times. This chain joins TRBV12-3 or TRBV12-4 and TRBJ1-1; D is unclear. The CDR3 has 14 amino acids. Trimming shortened V by 4 bases and J by 3 bases, and 12 bases separated the two germline ends. CDR3 loop: CASSYPLLDTEAFF. DNA for the CDR3: TGTGCCAGCAGTTATCCGCTTTTAGACACTGAAGCTTTCTTT.

This clonotype has at least ten counts. The V call is TRBV2, the J call TRBJ2-1; D perhaps matches TRBD2 (5 bases). The length of the CDR3 is 15 residues. The V and J ends lost 0 bases and 2 bases respectively, with 8 bases between them. Per the germline V gene, CDR1 is SNHLY and CDR2 is FYNNEI. CDR3 loop: CASSEAQLAYNEQFF. CDR3 coding DNA: TGTGCCAGCAGTGAAGCGCAACTAGCCTACAATGAGCAGTTCTTC.

Points on this clonotype: A read error may be the cause here, since a much bigger clone is one base away. The CDR3 here is CAGSTPSTTSTDTQYF. The DNA for the CDR3 is TGTGCCGGCAGTACCCCCTCGACAACTAGCACAGATACGCAGTATTTT. V and J are TRBV27 and TRBJ2-3; D remains ambiguous. Germline V gene sequence: CDR1 MNHEY, CDR2 SMNVEV (reference sequence). The CDR3 covers 16 residues.

The chain has TRBV11-2 and TRBJ2-1; no definite D call. V gave up 3 bases and J gave up 9 bases, with 18 bases separating them. This CDR3 contains 15 residues. Germline V CDR1 and CDR2: SGHAT, FQNNGV. DNA of the CDR3: TGTGCCAGCAGCTTTTTTAGTAATTTTTTAGGTGAGCAGTTCTTC. Translated: CASSFFSNFLGEQFF.

This chain uses TRBV28 with TRBJ2-3, with 14 bases that match TRBD2. The V and J ends lost 6 bases and 1 base, in that order; junction bases with no gene match: 12. CDR3 size: 19 residues. Germline V CDR1 and CDR2: MDHEN, SYDVKM. The chain's CDR3 is CASSSLAGLAGARTDTQYF. The CDR3 DNA reads as TGTGCCAGCAGCTCCCTGGCGGGACTAGCGGGGGCTCGCACAGATACGCAGTATTTT.

V is TRBV19 and J is TRBJ1-1, with unresolved D. Germline V CDR1 and CDR2: LNHDA, SQIVND (reference sequence). The CDR3 has 15 residues. Deletions cut 0 bases from V and 1 base from J, with 9 bases between. The CDR3 nucleotides are TGTGCCAGTAGTATAGATGGTAGAGCGAACACTGAAGCTTTCTTT. As protein: CASSIDGRANTEAFF.

The rearrangement uses TRBV7-3 and TRBJ2-7, with 11 nucleotides matching TRBD2. Germline CDR1 reads SGHTA; CDR2 reads FQGTGA. The J segment lost 7 bases and the V segment lost 3 bases, leaving 8 bases of the junction unmatched. The CDR3 has 15 residues. As DNA, the CDR3 is TGTGCCAGCAGCTTTATCGTAGCGGGAGGGCAGGAGCAGTACTTC. Translated: CASSFIVAGGQEQYF. Drawing the rest from reference TRBV7-3 and TRBJ2-7, the complete variable domain is GAGVSQTPSNKVTEKGKYVELRCDPISGHTALYWYRQSLGQGPEFLIYFQGTGAADDSGLPNDRFFAVRPEGSVSTLKIQRTERGDSAVYLCASSFIVAGGQEQYFGPGTRLTVT.